Presented here are 24 T cell receptor beta chains from one specimen sequenced in a study of CD8 T cells in ankylosing spondylitis. Using its own MiXCR run on the 5' RACE reads, TCRdb lists one record per CDR3 protein. The sample lists about 240,000 distinct CDR3 sequences; around 10% were seen once. The sequenced sample consisted of blood, either unsorted or a sorted T cell fraction (not recorded which). The receptors were sampled from a male donor with ankylosing spondylitis or in good health (not recorded which).

This clonotype was observed a few times. This sequence joins TRBV7-3 and TRBJ2-3; D uncertain. Trimming took 5 bases from V and 3 from J, leaving 18 bases between them. The CDR3 is 16 residues long. Germline V gene data show CDR1 as SGHTA and CDR2 as FQGTGA. CDR3 nucleotide sequence: TGTGCCAGCAGCCCTCGGGCAGGTGGCTTAACAGATACGCAGTATTTT. This translates into CASSPRAGGLTDTQYF.

This sequence joins TRBV20-1 and TRBJ2-5; D possibly corresponds to TRBD1 (5 bases). V dropped 4 bases and J dropped 4 bases, with 16 bases sitting between them. CDR3 length: 14 residues. Germline loops: CDR1 DFQATT, CDR2 SNEGSKA (reference sequence). CDR3 sequence (DNA): TGCAGTGCTATAGATAGGACATTCACAGAGACCCAGTACTTC. Translated: CSAIDRTFTETQYF.

This rearrangement joins TRBV6-1 to TRBJ2-7; no definite D call. Germline CDR1 reads MNHNS; CDR2 reads SASEGT. This CDR3 is built from 15 residues. V gave up 1 base and J gave up 2 bases, with 12 bases separating them. The CDR3 sequence: CASSEGGNGPYEQYF. CDR3 DNA sequence: TGTGCCAGCAGTGAAGGAGGTAACGGACCCTACGAGCAGTACTTC.

This clonotype has at least ten counts. The V gene is TRBV12-3 or TRBV12-4, the J gene TRBJ2-7; 8 bases fit TRBD1. The CDR3 is 14 amino acids. J was trimmed by 4 bases and V by 5 bases; bases with no gene match: 7. CDR3 DNA sequence: TGTGCCAGCAGTATCGGGACAGGCTGGTACGAGCAGTACTTC. It encodes CASSIGTGWYEQYF.

This clonotype was counted between two and nine times. The chain employs TRBV6-1 and TRBJ1-1; D ambiguous. V was shortened by 6 bases and J by 1 base, with 21 bases between the two germline ends. This CDR3 spans 17 amino acids. The germline CDR1 and CDR2 sequences are MNHNS and SASEGT. The CDR3: CASSGLRIRTSNTEAFF. CDR3 bases: TGTGCCAGCAGCGGCTTAAGGATAAGGACCTCGAACACTGAAGCTTTCTTT.

The V call is TRBV2, the J call TRBJ2-3; 11 nucleotides match TRBD2. Looked up from germline, CDR1 is SNHLY and CDR2 is FYNNEI. V lost 5 bases, J lost 1 base, and 2 bases stayed unmatched. The CDR3 has 15 residues. The CDR3 region has the DNA TGTGCCAGCAGTTCGGGACTAGCGGGCACAGATACGCAGTATTTT. This codes for CASSSGLAGTDTQYF.

V usage is TRBV20-1 and J usage is TRBJ2-3; 9 nucleotides align to TRBD2. In germline, CDR1 is DFQATT, CDR2 SNEGSKA (reference sequence). The J segment lost 0 bases and the V segment lost 8 bases, leaving 15 bases of the junction unmatched. The CDR3 loop spans 17 amino acids. The CDR3 region has the DNA TGCAGTTTCCGGGGCCAGGCGGGGGGGCCAAGCACAGATACGCAGTATTTT. It encodes CSFRGQAGGPSTDTQYF.

There are a few counts of this clonotype. V usage is TRBV20-1 and J usage is TRBJ1-6; 7 nucleotides agree with TRBD1. The CDR3 runs 14 residues. Looked up from germline, CDR1 is DFQATT and CDR2 is SNEGSKA (reference sequence). The CDR3, as DNA: TGCAGACTACCGGGACAGTCTCCTAATTCACCCCTCCACTTT. This codes for CRLPGQSPNSPLHF.

This clonotype came up many times. This chain connects TRBV6-4 to TRBJ2-3; D is unresolved. CDR1 and CDR2 (germline): MRHNA, SNTAGT. V was pared by 0 bases and J by 1 base, with 5 bases between. The CDR3 extends over 14 amino acids. The CDR3 DNA reads TGTGCCAGCAGTGACTCGGGTGGCACAGATACGCAGTATTTT. Its translation is CASSDSGGTDTQYF.

This clonotype was recorded at least ten times. This sequence joins TRBV12-3 or TRBV12-4 and TRBJ2-1; D not resolved. This CDR3 is 13 amino acids long. The V end was cut by 6 bases, the J end by 9 bases, with 15 bases between. The DNA for the CDR3 is TGTGCCAGCAGCTCGTACGACCTCGGTGAGCAGTTCTTC. Translating it yields CASSSYDLGEQFF.

The V gene is TRBV9, the J gene TRBJ2-1; 7 bases fit TRBD2. Germline CDR1 is SGDLS and CDR2 is YYNGEE. V shed 4 bases and J 5 bases; nucleotides not matched to a gene: 6. The CDR3 is 14 amino acids. This CDR3 is CASSHRRGDNEQFF. DNA for the CDR3: TGTGCCAGCAGCCACCGTCGGGGGGACAATGAGCAGTTCTTC.

This clonotype was seen at least ten times. The chain uses TRBV20-1 and TRBJ2-7; TRBD2 matches at 9 bases. With V trimmed by 2 bases and J by 7 bases, 9 bases remained unmatched. This CDR3 contains 14 residues. Germline CDR1 is DFQATT and CDR2 is SNEGSKA (reference sequence). CDR3 in amino acids: CSARRPSGKWEQYF. CDR3 coding DNA: TGCAGTGCTAGAAGGCCTAGCGGGAAATGGGAGCAGTACTTC.

This clonotype was seen ten or more times. This chain links TRBV5-1 with TRBJ1-2; D not resolved. Trimming left V 4 bases short and J 8 bases short, with 15 bases between. This CDR3 has 13 residues. Germline assignment: CDR1 SGHRS and CDR2 YFSETQ. The CDR3 DNA is TGCGCCAGCAGCCTAGGGCCCGACTGGGGCTACACCTTC. Encoded protein: CASSLGPDWGYTF.

The chain combines TRBV6-5 with TRBJ1-4; D not resolved. Per the germline V gene, CDR1 is MNHEY and CDR2 is SVGAGI. This CDR3 region has 15 residues. V gave up 2 bases and J gave up 8 bases, with 15 bases separating them. As DNA, the CDR3 is TGTGCCAGCAGTTACAATCCGGGGATTTGGGAAAAACTGTTTTTT. As protein: CASSYNPGIWEKLFF.

Only one count was recorded for this clonotype. Relative to the germline gene, one junction end is altered; a read error may explain this. CDR3 DNA: TGTGCCAGCAGCTTGGCAAAGGGTCTGAACACCGGGGCGCTGTTTTTT. The encoded protein is CASSLAKGLNTGALFF. V and J are TRBV5-4 and TRBJ2-2; possibly TRBD1 or TRBD2 for D (5 bases each). Germline V CDR1 and CDR2: SGHNT, YYREEE (reference sequence). This CDR3 comprises 16 residues. Filled out from reference TRBV5-4 and TRBJ2-2, the complete variable domain reads ETGVTQSPTHLIKTRGQQVTLRCSSQSGHNTVSWYQQALGQGPQFIFQYYREEENGRGNFPPRFSGLQFPNYSSELNVNALELDDSALYLCASSLAKGLNTGALFFGEGSRLTVL.

At least ten counts were recorded for this clonotype. The V call is TRBV20-1, the J call TRBJ2-7; a possible D gene is TRBD1 (5 bases). Deletions cut 4 bases from V and 3 bases from J, with 13 bases between. The CDR3 covers 13 residues. The germline V gene encodes CDR1 DFQATT and CDR2 SNEGSKA (reference sequence). The chain's CDR3 is CSAKTGHFYEQYF. The CDR3 nucleotides are TGCAGTGCTAAAACCGGACACTTCTACGAGCAGTACTTC.

The chain uses TRBV12-3 or TRBV12-4 and TRBJ2-7; possible D gene TRBD2, 6 bases. The CDR3 consists of 15 residues. The V end lost 3 bases, the J end lost 3 bases, and 15 bases lay between the germline ends. CDR3 amino acids: CASSFKGKEGYEQYF. The CDR3 region has the DNA TGTGCCAGCAGTTTCAAGGGGAAGGAGGGCTACGAGCAGTACTTC.

This clonotype was counted many times. This chain joins TRBV20-1 and TRBJ2-3, with D possibly matching TRBD2 (5 bases). Germline V gene lookup returns CDR1 DFQATT and CDR2 SNEGSKA (reference sequence). The CDR3 contains 13 residues. V lost 6 bases and J 0 bases, leaving 10 bases between the germline ends. The CDR3 nucleotides are TGCAGTGCCTGGGGAGCTAGCACAGATACGCAGTATTTT. Translating it yields CSAWGASTDTQYF.

This clonotype was recorded at least ten times. This rearrangement joins TRBV7-9 to TRBJ2-1, with a tentative D call TRBD1 (6 bases). Trimming shortened V by 5 bases and J by 7 bases, and 12 bases separated the two germline ends. CDR1 and CDR2 from the germline V gene are SEHNR and FQNEAQ (reference sequence). This CDR3 is 13 amino acids long. CDR3 sequence (DNA): TGTGCCAGCAGCACGGACAGATTTAATGAGCAGTTCTTC. Residues: CASSTDRFNEQFF.

In this sample, this clonotype turned up many times. This chain connects TRBV5-1 to TRBJ2-3; D may match TRBD1 or TRBD2 (7 bases each). Between the trimmed V and J ends, which lost 1 base and 15 bases, there was a span of 18 bases. There are 13 residues in the CDR3. CDR1 is SGHRS, CDR2 YFSETQ, per germline. CDR3 DNA: TGCGCCAGCAGCTTGTCGTCTGCAGGGGGGGCTTATTTT. It codes for CASSLSSAGGAYF.

This clonotype was detected a few times. The V gene is TRBV18, the J gene TRBJ2-3, with D hard to call. The V gene lost 4 bases and the J gene lost 4 bases, with 9 bases spanning the gap. The CDR3 spans 13 residues. Germline CDR1 and CDR2: KGHSH and LQKENI. The CDR3: CASSRQIADTQYF. In DNA form, the CDR3 reads TGTGCCAGCTCACGGCAGATTGCAGATACGCAGTATTTT. Complete variable domain (other parts from reference TRBV18 and TRBJ2-3): NAGVMQNPRHLVRRRGQEARLRCSPMKGHSHVYWYRQLPEEGLKFMVYLQKENIIDESGMPKERFSAEFPKEGPSILRIQQVVRGDSAAYFCASSRQIADTQYFGPGTRLTVL.

The gene calls are TRBV20-1 and TRBJ2-7; D not resolved. From germline, CDR1 is DFQATT and CDR2 SNEGSKA (reference sequence). V shed 0 bases and J shed 5 bases, with 8 bases lying between them. This CDR3 region has 12 residues. The CDR3 sequence is CSARDGVNEQYF. In nucleotides, the CDR3 is TGCAGTGCTAGAGATGGGGTAAACGAGCAGTACTTC.

This clonotype appeared a few times. V usage is TRBV20-1 and J usage is TRBJ2-1; tentative D call: TRBD2 (6 bases). Germline V gene data show CDR1 as DFQATT and CDR2 as SNEGSKA (reference sequence). Trimming removed 1 base from V and 2 bases from J, with 27 bases in between. This CDR3 comprises 20 residues. The CDR3 bases are TGCAGTGCTAGAGTGATTACCCTTCCTAGCGTAGACTACCCCTACAATGAGCAGTTCTTC. This translates into CSARVITLPSVDYPYNEQFF.

This clonotype was detected ten times or more. The chain has TRBV5-5 and TRBJ2-1; perhaps D is TRBD1 or TRBD2 (5 bases each). V lost 1 base, J lost 12 bases, and 20 bases lay in between. The germline V gene has CDR1 SGHKS and CDR2 YYEKEE (reference sequence). The CDR3 is 15 residues long. The CDR3 nucleotides read TGTGCCAGCAGCTTGCTCCAGGGTGGGGGTAATACGCAGTTCTTC. Its translation: CASSLLQGGGNTQFF.